This T cell receptor (beta chain) was identified in a study of T cell repertoires in cytomegalovirus infection. About the research overall: A matching HLA type, together with CMV infection, was signaled by public TCR beta signatures.

For this clonotype: Antigen unknown. This clone may be a read error of a much larger clone one base away.

This CDR3 is built from 16 residues. CDR1 is SGHVS and CDR2 is FNYEAQ in the germline V gene. With 1 base removed from V and 0 bases from J, the gap between germline ends came to 10 bases. Study-wide results and caveats: Summed frequency of shared TCR beta families picked out CMV carriers who also had the relevant HLA. Ex vivo, HLA-C-restricted CMV-specific TCR beta clonotypes prevailed over the rest of the response.

TCRdb called the reads again in MiXCR, with one record for every CDR3 protein. Found here are 250,000 or so distinct CDR3 sequences, approximately 15% of them singletons; the top ten hold around half. The chain links TRBV7-6 to TRBJ1-5; D is perhaps TRBD1 (5 bases). Sequenced material: CD8+ T cells from PBMCs. The clonotype was recovered from a human donor in good health (CMV status not recorded). Some clones in this sample may be carry-over from other donors' samples. The DNA of the CDR3 is TGTGCCAGCAGCTTAGGGGACGGCTATAGCAATCAGCCCCAGCATTTT. Translated, it gives CASSLGDGYSNQPQHF.